This TCR beta chain stems from a study of T cells after yellow fever vaccination. This clonotype was seen ten or more times. MiXCR was run by TCRdb on the 5' RACE reads, yielding one entry per CDR3 protein. The table lists about 58,000 distinct CDR3 sequences, 5% to 6.5% of them singletons. The TCR comes from a man between 18 and 35 years old who received the YFV17D yellow fever vaccine. Sequenced material: PBMCs, either bulk or a sorted T-cell subset (CD4+, CD8+, memory, or dextramer-sorted; not recorded which), taken on the day of the yellow fever booster vaccination.

The CDR3 DNA reads as TGTGCCATCAGTGTTTCGAACACCGGGGAGCTGTTTTTT. Translating gives CAISVSNTGELFF. The chain is built from TRBV10-3 and TRBJ2-2; D unclear. Germline V gene data show CDR1 as ENHRY and CDR2 as SYGVKD. CDR3 size: 13 residues. V was shortened by 4 bases and J by 0 bases, with 3 bases between the two germline ends.